These T cell receptor beta chains were read from a single sample in a study of naive and memory T cell subsets. TCRdb itself ran the UMI-ligation and nested PCR reads through MiXCR, one entry per CDR3 protein. The sample has about 140,000 distinct CDR3 sequences, more than 15% seen once. What was sequenced was naive CD8+ T cells from blood. These receptors came from a human donor in good health. The CDR3 runs from the conserved cysteine through the conserved F or W. Each record gives: CDR3 DNA, CDR3 protein, clone size, V gene, D gene, J gene. D genes are given only for firm matches. Not every row has a clone size; where given, it reads once, few, many or a size class.

DNA: TGTGCCAGCAGGATATTACAGGGTACAACCTATGGCTACACCTTC; CDR3: CASRILQGTTYGYTF; size: .; V: TRBV27; D: .; J: TRBJ1-2
DNA: TGTGCCACCGGAGGAGGTTGGGGAACCCCATGGGCATACGGTGAGCAGTTCTTC; CDR3: CATGGGWGTPWAYGEQFF; size: .; V: TRBV27; D: .; J: TRBJ2-1
DNA: TGTGCCAGCAGCTTACTAGGCTCTGAGCAGTTCTTC; CDR3: CASSLLGSEQFF; size: few; V: TRBV5-6; D: .; J: TRBJ2-1
DNA: TGTGCCAGCAGCTTATTTACAGAACCTCTTGACGAGCAGTACTTC; CDR3: CASSLFTEPLDEQYF; size: .; V: TRBV7-9; D: .; J: TRBJ2-7
DNA: TGTGCCAGCAGCTTAGCGGGCGGGACAGGCCCCCAAATTCGAAACACTGAAGCTTTCTTT; CDR3: CASSLAGGTGPQIRNTEAFF; size: .; V: TRBV7-9; D: TRBD1; J: TRBJ1-1
DNA: TGTGCCAGCAGCGTAGGTGGGAGGATACAAGAGACCCAGTACTTC; CDR3: CASSVGGRIQETQYF; size: .; V: TRBV9; D: .; J: TRBJ2-5
DNA: TGTGCCAGCAGCCTCAGTTACTACGAGCAGTACTTC; CDR3: CASSLSYYEQYF; size: few; V: TRBV28; D: .; J: TRBJ2-7
DNA: TGTGCCAGCAGCCGCCTAGCGGACTACGAGCAGTACTTC; CDR3: CASSRLADYEQYF; size: .; V: TRBV11-2; D: TRBD2; J: TRBJ2-7
DNA: TGCAGCGTTACCGCCGGGACAGGAGTAGATACGCAGTATTTT; CDR3: CSVTAGTGVDTQYF; size: few; V: TRBV29-1; D: TRBD1; J: TRBJ2-3
DNA: TGTGCCAGCAGCTTCCGCCTTGGGTGGAGGGTAAATCAGTCCCAGCATTTT; CDR3: CASSFRLGWRVNQSQHF; size: .; V: TRBV7-8; D: .; J: TRBJ1-5
DNA: TGTGCCAGCAGCTCCCAATCGGGTTACGAGCAGTACTTC; CDR3: CASSSQSGYEQYF; size: .; V: TRBV7-2; D: .; J: TRBJ2-7
DNA: TGTGCCAGCAGCTTAAATAGCGGGAGTGAGTACAATGAGCAGTTCTTC; CDR3: CASSLNSGSEYNEQFF; size: .; V: TRBV7-3; D: TRBD2; J: TRBJ2-1
DNA: TGTGCCAGCAGCCCCAGGGGTTATGACGAGCAGTACTTC; CDR3: CASSPRGYDEQYF; size: few; V: TRBV27; D: .; J: TRBJ2-7
DNA: TGCGCCAGCAGCTGGGGGAACAGGGTCCCCGACGAGCAGTACTTC; CDR3: CASSWGNRVPDEQYF; size: .; V: TRBV5-1; D: .; J: TRBJ2-7
DNA: TGTGCCAGCAGTTACGGCGGGATCGACACAGATACGCAGTATTTT; CDR3: CASSYGGIDTDTQYF; size: few; V: TRBV6-5; D: .; J: TRBJ2-3
DNA: TGTGCCAGTAGTGCAGGGGGTATGCTTGGCTACACCTTC; CDR3: CASSAGGMLGYTF; size: .; V: TRBV19; D: TRBD1; J: TRBJ1-2